The clone carrying this T cell receptor (beta chain) is judged medium-sized (0.01 to 0.1%). Its antigen is not identified. General study points: Tumor memory CD4+ T cell TCR gene usage was found to cluster with blood and lymph node memory CD4+ cells and with lymph node naive CD4+ cells. Tumor-infiltrating Treg TCR alpha and beta sequences overlapped most with tumor naive CD4+ T cells, then blood naive.

One entry per CDR3 protein results from TCRdb running MiXCR on the multiplex PCR reads. The profile covers about 790 distinct CDR3 sequences, with more than 10% appearing a single time and approximately 39% taken by the ten largest. Purified naive CD4+ T cells were depleted of CD25+ Tregs. Sequencing was performed on naive CD4+ T cells sorted from blood. Subset here: naive CD4+ T cells, CD4+CD45RA+CD25-. This sequence was found in a female donor with breast cancer.

CDR3 sequence reads: CASTLMGQGGGYTF. The CDR3 DNA is TGTGCCAGCACCCTAATGGGACAGGGCGGCGGCTACACCTTC. The rearrangement joins TRBV12-3 or TRBV12-4 to TRBJ1-2; 9 nucleotides align to TRBD1. The J segment lost 8 bases and the V segment lost 7 bases, leaving 11 bases of the junction unmatched. CDR3 length: 14 residues.